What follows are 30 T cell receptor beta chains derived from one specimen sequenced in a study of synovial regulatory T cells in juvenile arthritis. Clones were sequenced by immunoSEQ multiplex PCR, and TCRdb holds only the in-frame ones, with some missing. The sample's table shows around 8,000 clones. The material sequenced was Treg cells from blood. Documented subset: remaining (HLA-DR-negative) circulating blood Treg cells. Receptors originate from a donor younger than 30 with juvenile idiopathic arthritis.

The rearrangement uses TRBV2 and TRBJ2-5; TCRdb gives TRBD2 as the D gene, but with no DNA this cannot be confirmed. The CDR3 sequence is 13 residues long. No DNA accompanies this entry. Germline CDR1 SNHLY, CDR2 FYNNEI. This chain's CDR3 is CASSRGIEETQYF. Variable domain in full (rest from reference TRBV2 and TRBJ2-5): EPEVTQTPSHQVTQMGQEVILRCVPISNHLYFYWYRQILGQKVEFLVSFYNNEISEKSEIFDDQFSVERPDGSNFTLKIRSTKLEDSAMYFCASSRGIEETQYFGPGTRLLVL.

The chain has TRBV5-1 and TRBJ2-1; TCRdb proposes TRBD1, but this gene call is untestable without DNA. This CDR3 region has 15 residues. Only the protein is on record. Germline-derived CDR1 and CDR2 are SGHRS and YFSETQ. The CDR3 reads CASSLQGNSYNEQFF.

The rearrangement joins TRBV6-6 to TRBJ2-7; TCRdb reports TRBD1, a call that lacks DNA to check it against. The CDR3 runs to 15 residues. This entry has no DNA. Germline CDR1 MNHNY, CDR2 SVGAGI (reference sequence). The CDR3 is CASRSTGGWSYEQYF.

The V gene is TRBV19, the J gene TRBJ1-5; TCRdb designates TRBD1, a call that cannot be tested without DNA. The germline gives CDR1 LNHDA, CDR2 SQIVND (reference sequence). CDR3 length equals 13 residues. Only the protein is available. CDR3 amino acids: CASKGADYQPQHF.

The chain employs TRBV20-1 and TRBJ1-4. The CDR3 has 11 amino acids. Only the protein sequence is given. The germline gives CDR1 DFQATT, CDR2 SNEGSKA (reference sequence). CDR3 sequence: CSARPGEKLFF.

The CDR3 reads CASSSGGAPQHF. The chain joins TRBV7-6 to TRBJ1-5. This CDR3 has 12 residues. No DNA appears here. CDR1 SGHVS and CDR2 FNYEAQ come from the germline V gene.

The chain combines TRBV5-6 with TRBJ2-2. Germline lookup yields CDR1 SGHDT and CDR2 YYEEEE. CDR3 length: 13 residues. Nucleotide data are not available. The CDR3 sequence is CASSFVGIGELFF.

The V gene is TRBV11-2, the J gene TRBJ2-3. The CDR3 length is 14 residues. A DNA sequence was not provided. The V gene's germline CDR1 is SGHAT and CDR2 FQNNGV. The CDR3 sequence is CASSFSRSTDTQYF.

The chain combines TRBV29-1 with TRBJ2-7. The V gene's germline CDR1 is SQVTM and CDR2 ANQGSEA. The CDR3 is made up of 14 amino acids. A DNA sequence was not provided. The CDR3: CSALGGTSYYEQYF.

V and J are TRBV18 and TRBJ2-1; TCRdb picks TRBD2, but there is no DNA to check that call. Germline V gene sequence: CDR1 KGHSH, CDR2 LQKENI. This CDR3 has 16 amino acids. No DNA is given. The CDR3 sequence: CASSPPGGRVVDEQFF.

This chain's CDR3 is CASSLPGGRTDTQYF. The rearrangement links TRBV6-1 to TRBJ2-3; TCRdb's D call, TRBD2, is unchecked because there is no DNA. This CDR3 is 15 amino acids long. No DNA appears here. CDR1 is MNHNS and CDR2 is SASEGT in the germline V gene.

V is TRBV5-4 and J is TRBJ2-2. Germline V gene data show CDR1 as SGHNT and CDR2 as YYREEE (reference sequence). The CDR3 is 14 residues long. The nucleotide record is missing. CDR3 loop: CASSLGQTTGELFF.

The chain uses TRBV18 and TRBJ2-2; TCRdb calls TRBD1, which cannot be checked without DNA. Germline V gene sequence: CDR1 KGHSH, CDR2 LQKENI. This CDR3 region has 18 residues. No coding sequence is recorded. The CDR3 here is CASSPRTQDRVNTGELFF.

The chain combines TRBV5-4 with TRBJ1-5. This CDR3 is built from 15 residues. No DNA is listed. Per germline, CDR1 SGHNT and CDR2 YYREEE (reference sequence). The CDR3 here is CASSFGGQTNQPQHF.

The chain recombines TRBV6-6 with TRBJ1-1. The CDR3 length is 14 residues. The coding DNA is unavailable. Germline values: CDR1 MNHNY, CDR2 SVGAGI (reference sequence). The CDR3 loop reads CASSYSKGATEAFF.

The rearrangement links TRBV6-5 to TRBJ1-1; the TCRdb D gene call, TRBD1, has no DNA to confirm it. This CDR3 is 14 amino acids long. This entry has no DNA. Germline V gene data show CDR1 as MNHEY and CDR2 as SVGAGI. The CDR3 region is CASRGQGDFAEAFF.

CDR3 loop: CASSVSGAGYNEQFF. This chain links TRBV5-1 with TRBJ2-1. Germline CDR1 and CDR2: SGHRS and YFSETQ. CDR3 length: 15 amino acids. No DNA is given.

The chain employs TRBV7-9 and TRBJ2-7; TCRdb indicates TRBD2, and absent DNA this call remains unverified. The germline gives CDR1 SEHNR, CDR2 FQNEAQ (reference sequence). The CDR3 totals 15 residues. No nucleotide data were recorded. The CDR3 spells CASSWDSSGVYEQYF.

CDR3 sequence: CASSLGRVAYGYTF. V usage is TRBV5-4 and J usage is TRBJ1-2; TCRdb's D call, TRBD1, is unchecked because there is no DNA. Germline CDR1 SGHNT, CDR2 YYREEE (reference sequence). CDR3 size: 14 residues. No DNA is listed.

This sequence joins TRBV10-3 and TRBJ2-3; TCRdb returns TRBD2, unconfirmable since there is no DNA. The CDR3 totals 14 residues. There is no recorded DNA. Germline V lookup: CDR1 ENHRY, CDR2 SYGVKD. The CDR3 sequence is CATKLAGEVNTQYF.

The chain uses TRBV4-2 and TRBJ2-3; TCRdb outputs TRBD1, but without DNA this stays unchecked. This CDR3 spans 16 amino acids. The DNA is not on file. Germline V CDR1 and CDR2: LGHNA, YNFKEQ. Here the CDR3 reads CASRPGQGVSTDTQYF.

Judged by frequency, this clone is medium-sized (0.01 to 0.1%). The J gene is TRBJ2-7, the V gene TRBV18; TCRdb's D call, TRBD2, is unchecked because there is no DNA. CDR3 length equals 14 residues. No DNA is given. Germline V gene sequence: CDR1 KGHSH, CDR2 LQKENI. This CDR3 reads CASSPRMRSYEQYF.

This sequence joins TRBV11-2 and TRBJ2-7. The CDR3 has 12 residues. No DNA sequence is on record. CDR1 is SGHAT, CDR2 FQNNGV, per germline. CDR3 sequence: CASSLVLGEQYF.

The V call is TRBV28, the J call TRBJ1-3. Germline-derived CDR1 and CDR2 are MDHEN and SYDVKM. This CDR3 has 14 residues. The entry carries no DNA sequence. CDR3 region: CASSLRDSGNTIYF.

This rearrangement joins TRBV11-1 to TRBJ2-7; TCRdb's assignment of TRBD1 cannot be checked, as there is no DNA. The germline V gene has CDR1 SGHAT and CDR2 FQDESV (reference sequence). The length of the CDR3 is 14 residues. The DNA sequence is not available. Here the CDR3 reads CASSLTQGAYEQYF.

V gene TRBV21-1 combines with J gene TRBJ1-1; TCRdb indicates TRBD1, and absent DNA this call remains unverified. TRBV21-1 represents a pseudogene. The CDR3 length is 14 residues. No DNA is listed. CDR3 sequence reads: CASSITGWNTEAFF.

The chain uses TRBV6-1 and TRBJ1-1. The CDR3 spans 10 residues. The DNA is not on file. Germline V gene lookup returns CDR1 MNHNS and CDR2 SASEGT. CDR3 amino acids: CASRLGWAFF.

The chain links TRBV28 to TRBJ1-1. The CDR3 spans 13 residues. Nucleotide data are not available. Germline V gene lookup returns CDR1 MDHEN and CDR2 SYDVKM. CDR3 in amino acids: CASGGRMNTEAFF.

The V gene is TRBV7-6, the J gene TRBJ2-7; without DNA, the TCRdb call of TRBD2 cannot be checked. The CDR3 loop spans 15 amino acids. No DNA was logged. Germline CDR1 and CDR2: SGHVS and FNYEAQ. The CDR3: CASSPQGGSFYEQYF.

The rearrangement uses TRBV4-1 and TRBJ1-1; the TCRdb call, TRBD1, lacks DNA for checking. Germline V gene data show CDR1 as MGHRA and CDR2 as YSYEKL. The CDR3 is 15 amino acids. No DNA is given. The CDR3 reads CASSPLRTVNTEAFF.